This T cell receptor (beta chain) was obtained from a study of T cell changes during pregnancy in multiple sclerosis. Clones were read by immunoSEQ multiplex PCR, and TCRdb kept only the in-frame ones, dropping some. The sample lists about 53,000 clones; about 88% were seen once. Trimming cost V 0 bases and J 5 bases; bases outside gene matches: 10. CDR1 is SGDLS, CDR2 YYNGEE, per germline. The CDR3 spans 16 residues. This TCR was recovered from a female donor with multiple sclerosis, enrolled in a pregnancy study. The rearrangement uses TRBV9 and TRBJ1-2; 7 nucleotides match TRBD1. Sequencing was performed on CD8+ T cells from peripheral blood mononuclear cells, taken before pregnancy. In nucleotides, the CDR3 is TGTGCCAGCAGCGTAGGCCCCTCAGGGACAGCTTATGGCTACACCTTC. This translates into CASSVGPSGTAYGYTF.